The 5 T cell receptor beta chains below come from one sample, sequenced in a study of sequential checkpoint blockade in melanoma. TCRdb's copy holds only in-frame clones and misses some; the assay was immunoSEQ multiplex PCR. The sample lists 12,000 to 15,000 clones; approximately 48% were seen once. Treatment: randomized to nivolumab then ipilimumab (arm A) or the reverse (arm B). Sequenced here: CD8+ T cells sorted from blood (inferred from file names), sampled from a patient given nivolumab and ipilimumab in sequence. The source of these receptors is a human donor with melanoma.

V is TRBV6-6 and J is TRBJ2-1, with 12 positions matching TRBD1. Germline CDR1 reads MNHNY; CDR2 reads SVGAGI (reference sequence). The CDR3 has 13 residues. V shed 10 bases, J shed 8 bases, and the junction held 6 bases outside the gene matches. The CDR3 DNA follows: TGTGCCACCGGGACAGGGGGCTTGTATGAGCAGTTCTTC. Its protein is CATGTGGLYEQFF.

This clone was found a few times. The V and J genes are TRBV6-1 and TRBJ2-4, with 10 bases aligning to TRBD2. This CDR3 spans 14 amino acids. CDR1 MNHNS and CDR2 SASEGT come from the germline V gene. V gave up 6 bases and J gave up 8 bases; unmatched junction bases: 7. DNA for the CDR3: TGTGCCAGCAGCGGGACTAGCGCCACAGACATTCAGTACTTC. Encoded protein: CASSGTSATDIQYF.

The rearrangement joins TRBV7-9 to TRBJ2-5, with TRBD2 matching over 8 bases. The CDR3 extends over 16 amino acids. The germline CDR1 and CDR2 sequences are SEHNR and FQNEAQ (reference sequence). With V trimmed by 2 bases and J by 5 bases, 10 bases remained unmatched. The CDR3 DNA follows: TGTGCCAGCAGCTTACGGGGGGGTTTACCGGAGGAGACCCAGTACTTC. It encodes CASSLRGGLPEETQYF.

This clone was counted between two and nine times. V usage is TRBV7-6 and J usage is TRBJ2-3, with 10 bases matching TRBD2. Trimming took 4 bases from V and 5 from J; bases not matched to a gene: 6. The CDR3 contains 15 residues. The germline V gene has CDR1 SGHVS and CDR2 FNYEAQ. CDR3 sequence reads: CASSSIAGGGDTQYF. The CDR3 nucleotides are TGTGCCAGCAGCTCCATAGCGGGAGGTGGAGATACGCAGTATTTT.

The chain is built from TRBV9 and TRBJ2-1; no definite D call. CDR3 length: 16 amino acids. Trimming left V 1 base short and J 2 bases short, with 13 bases between. Germline V gives CDR1 SGDLS, CDR2 YYNGEE. The CDR3 loop is CASSVNPRHAYNEQFF. In DNA form, the CDR3 reads TGTGCCAGCAGCGTAAATCCGAGACATGCCTACAATGAGCAGTTCTTC.